This is a list of T cell receptor beta chains from one sample in a study of CD8 T cells in Susac syndrome. TCRdb analysed the immunoSEQ multiplex PCR reads with MiXCR anew, one entry per CDR3 protein. The sample carries about 180,000 distinct CDR3 sequences, approximately 95% recorded once. Sequenced sample: CD8+ T cells from PBMCs. The receptors here all came from a human donor with multiple sclerosis. Both conserved end residues are part of each CDR3. D genes are given only for firm matches. The size field is filled for only some rows; it gives once, few, many or a size class.

D	size	V	J	DNA	CDR3
-	-	TRBV29-1	TRBJ2-1	TGCAGCGTTGACAGGGGCGGCAATGAGCAGTTCTTC	CSVDRGGNEQFF
-	-	TRBV7-9	TRBJ1-1	TGTGCCAGCAGCTTAGGAGGCAGAGGGGGAAGCACTGAAGCTTTCTTT	CASSLGGRGGSTEAFF
-	-	TRBV29-1	TRBJ2-1	TGCAGCGTTACCGGGGGTTCTATTTACAATGAGCAGTTCTTC	CSVTGGSIYNEQFF
-	-	TRBV7-8	TRBJ2-3	TGTGCCAGCAACTTTCCGACGGCAAAGTCGGATACGCAGTATTTT	CASNFPTAKSDTQYF
TRBD2	-	TRBV11-2	TRBJ2-1	TGTGCCAGCAGCTTAGTTGCGGGGGGGGCCTACAATGAGCAGTTCTTC	CASSLVAGGAYNEQFF
TRBD2	-	TRBV10-3	TRBJ2-1	TGTGCCATCAACACCGGGACTAGCGGGGTTAATGAGCAGTTCTTC	CAINTGTSGVNEQFF
-	-	TRBV28	TRBJ2-7	TGTGCCAGCAGCGACACCCATTCAGGCGAGCAGTACTTC	CASSDTHSGEQYF
-	-	TRBV2	TRBJ2-3	TGTGCCAGCAGTGTATACAGTAGCACAGATACGCAGTATTTT	CASSVYSSTDTQYF
TRBD2	-	TRBV20-1	TRBJ2-1	TGCAGTGCCCGAGGACTAGCGGGGCCCGACTACAATGAGCAGTTCTTC	CSARGLAGPDYNEQFF
-	-	TRBV20-1	TRBJ1-5	TGCAGTGCTAGAGGGGTCGGGAGGGGGTTACCGTATAGCAATCAGCCCCAGCATTTT	CSARGVGRGLPYSNQPQHF
TRBD2	-	TRBV20-1	TRBJ2-1	TGCAGTGCTAGTGAACCGGGACTAGCGGGACATGAGCAGTTCTTC	CSASEPGLAGHEQFF
TRBD2	-	TRBV5-6	TRBJ2-7	TGTGCCAGCAGCTTCCGGAGCGGGGGGCGCCTTTACGAGCAGTACTTC	CASSFRSGGRLYEQYF
-	-	TRBV27	TRBJ1-2	TGTGCCAGCAGTTTACAGGGCTATGGCTACACCTTC	CASSLQGYGYTF
-	-	TRBV9	TRBJ2-2	TGTGCCAGCGGGGGGACCGGGGAGCTGTTTTTT	CASGGTGELFF
-	-	TRBV13	TRBJ1-1	TGTGCCAGCAGCTTAGGCGACACTAACACTGAAGCTTTCTTT	CASSLGDTNTEAFF
TRBD1	-	TRBV7-8	TRBJ2-2	TGTGCCAGCAGCCCAGCCTCGGGACAGGGTGCCGGGGAGCTGTTTTTT	CASSPASGQGAGELFF
-	-	TRBV5-6	TRBJ2-7	TGTGCCAGCAGCTCGACAGAAAACTACGAGCAGTACTTC	CASSSTENYEQYF
TRBD2	-	TRBV11-2	TRBJ2-1	TGTGCCAGCACTAGCGGGAGTGGTGAGCAGTTCTTC	CASTSGSGEQFF
-	-	TRBV12-3/TRBV12-4	TRBJ1-2	TGTGCCAGCAGTCTTTTCGCTCTAACGGACGGCTATGGCTACACCTTC	CASSLFALTDGYGYTF
-	-	TRBV20-1	TRBJ2-1	TGCAGTGCGGGCGGGGGCGGCTCCTACAATGAGCAGTTCTTC	CSAGGGGSYNEQFF
-	-	TRBV25-1	TRBJ2-5	TGTGCCAGCAGTGAACAGGGGCCGTCGGAGACCCAGTACTTC	CASSEQGPSETQYF
-	-	TRBV27	TRBJ2-5	TGTGCCAGCAGTCCTCTGTACCAAGAGACCCAGTACTTC	CASSPLYQETQYF
TRBD2	-	TRBV6-5	TRBJ2-5	TGTGCCAGCAGTTACTCTACCGGGACTAGCGTTATCGAGACCCAGTACTTC	CASSYSTGTSVIETQYF
TRBD2	-	TRBV27	TRBJ2-1	TGTGCCAGCAGTGCCCCTGCGGGAGGGTGGGGTGAGCAGTTCTTC	CASSAPAGGWGEQFF
TRBD1	-	TRBV20-1	TRBJ1-2	TGCAGTGCTAGAGATCGGGGGACAGCCTATGGCTACACCTTC	CSARDRGTAYGYTF
-	once	TRBV19	TRBJ1-6	TGTGCCAGTAGTATGAATTCGGGGGCCAGGGATTCACCCCTCCACTTT	CASSMNSGARDSPLHF
TRBD1	-	TRBV7-9	TRBJ1-1	TGTGCCAGCAGCTTTAGGGCAGGGGGCGGCACTGAAGCTTTCTTT	CASSFRAGGGTEAFF
-	-	TRBV2	TRBJ2-7	TGTGCCAGCAGTGACAAGTCCCGGTCTGGAATCTACGAGCAGTACTTC	CASSDKSRSGIYEQYF
-	once	TRBV27	TRBJ1-1	TGTGCCAGCACCTCCTTCACTGAAGCTTTCTTT	CASTSFTEAFF
TRBD2	-	TRBV20-1	TRBJ2-7	TGCAGTGCTAGAGATTTAGCGGGGGGGATACGCTACGAGCAGTACTTC	CSARDLAGGIRYEQYF
-	-	TRBV7-9	TRBJ2-7	TGTGCCAGCAGCCTCGAATTGGGGATCTCCTACGAGCAGTACTTC	CASSLELGISYEQYF
-	-	TRBV20-1	TRBJ1-2	TGCAGTGCTAGAGATGGAGGGGCGGAAGGCTACACCTTC	CSARDGGAEGYTF
TRBD1	once	TRBV7-9	TRBJ2-1	TGTGCCAGCAGCCTAGAAGACAGGGCCCAGTTCTTC	CASSLEDRAQFF
-	-	TRBV19	TRBJ2-5	TGTGCCAGATCGTCCAGGAAAGAGGAAGAGACCCAGTACTTC	CARSSRKEEETQYF
TRBD2	-	TRBV14	TRBJ2-1	TGTGCCAGCAGCCAAGATCGGGCTAGCGGCTACAATGAGCAGTTCTTC	CASSQDRASGYNEQFF
-	-	TRBV18	TRBJ2-7	TGTGCCAGCTCACCACCGGAAGGGTCCTACGAGCAGTACTTC	CASSPPEGSYEQYF
-	-	TRBV3-1	TRBJ2-3	TGTGCCAGCAGCCAAGGAGGCGGCGCGGGGCCAATCTCTAGCACAGATACGCAGTATTTT	CASSQGGGAGPISSTDTQYF
TRBD2	-	TRBV3-1	TRBJ2-3	TGTGCCAGCAGCCAAGGACTAGCGGGGAACACAGATACGCAGTATTTT	CASSQGLAGNTDTQYF
-	-	TRBV9	TRBJ2-4	TGTGCCAGCAGCGTAGAAGACAGTGCCATTCAGTACTTC	CASSVEDSAIQYF
-	once	TRBV29-1	TRBJ2-7	TGCAGCGTTGATGTAGGATCCTACGAGCAGTACTTC	CSVDVGSYEQYF